The 6 T cell receptor beta chains below were found in one sample sequenced in a study of T cell responses to AZD1222 COVID-19 vaccine. The method was immunoSEQ multiplex PCR; TCRdb's version includes in-frame clones alone and lacks a portion of them. Among 80,000 to 95,000 clones listed, roughly nine tenths were seen once. The specimen was peripheral blood, collected 28 days after the second AZD1222 dose. The receptors were sampled from an adult who received the AZD1222 COVID-19 vaccine.

Worth noting for this clone: One end of the junction is discordant with germline, which a read error may explain. The genes are TRBV19 and TRBJ1-5, with 7 positions matching TRBD1. This CDR3 contains 13 residues. Germline CDR1 reads LNHDA; CDR2 reads SQIVND (reference sequence). The CDR3 DNA reads TGTGCCAGTAGTCTAGACAGGGATCAGCCCCAGCATTTT. It translates to CASSLDRDQPQHF. The complete variable domain, with remaining parts taken from reference TRBV19 and TRBJ1-5, reads DGGITQSPKYLFRKEGQNVTLSCEQNLNHDAMYWYRQDPGQGLRLIYYSQIVNDFQKGDIAEGYSVSREKKESFPLTVTSAQKNPTAFYLCASSLDRDQPQHFGDGTRLSIL.

The CDR3 DNA reads as TGTGCCAGCAGTTCGGCGGGCAGAGGGGACAATGAGCAGTTCTTC. It yields the protein CASSSAGRGDNEQFF. The chain employs TRBV28 and TRBJ2-1, with D possibly being TRBD1 or TRBD2 (5 bases each). Trimming shortened V by 4 bases and J by 5 bases, and 15 bases separated the two germline ends. The CDR3 length is 15 residues. CDR1 and CDR2 (germline): MDHEN, SYDVKM.

The V call is TRBV7-8, the J call TRBJ2-2; the D is unclear. CDR1 is SGHVS, CDR2 FQNEAQ, per germline. Trimming pared 1 base from V and 7 bases from J, leaving 19 bases between. This CDR3 is 17 amino acids long. The DNA for the CDR3 is TGTGCCAGCAGCTTAGGGATGGTAGGGCGAGTAGACGGGGAGCTGTTTTTT. Amino acid sequence: CASSLGMVGRVDGELFF.

This chain connects TRBV11-2 to TRBJ1-2, with D maybe TRBD1 (6 bases). The CDR3 totals 16 residues. Germline values: CDR1 SGHAT, CDR2 FQNNGV. Between the trimmed V and J ends, which lost 1 base and 4 bases, there was a span of 16 bases. For the CDR3, the DNA is TGTGCCAGCAGCTTAGGCCCCCCCGGGGGCGGCTATGGCTACACCTTC. The encoded protein is CASSLGPPGGGYGYTF.

The chain employs TRBV7-9 and TRBJ1-6; the D is unclear. The V end lost 3 bases, the J end lost 8 bases, and 5 bases lay between the germline ends. The germline CDR1 and CDR2 sequences are SEHNR and FQNEAQ (reference sequence). The CDR3 loop spans 12 amino acids. CDR3 protein: CASSLRDSPLHF. The DNA for the CDR3 is TGTGCCAGCAGCTTGCGAGATTCACCCCTCCACTTT.

The chain couples TRBV7-2 to TRBJ2-7; 10 nucleotides line up with TRBD2. The V gene end was trimmed by 6 bases and the J gene end by 9 bases; junction bases not matched to a gene: 8. The CDR3 consists of 13 residues. Germline CDR1 is SGHTA and CDR2 is FQGNSA. CDR3 residues: CASRSGGASVQYF. The DNA of the CDR3 is TGTGCCAGCAGGAGCGGGGGGGCCTCGGTGCAGTACTTC.